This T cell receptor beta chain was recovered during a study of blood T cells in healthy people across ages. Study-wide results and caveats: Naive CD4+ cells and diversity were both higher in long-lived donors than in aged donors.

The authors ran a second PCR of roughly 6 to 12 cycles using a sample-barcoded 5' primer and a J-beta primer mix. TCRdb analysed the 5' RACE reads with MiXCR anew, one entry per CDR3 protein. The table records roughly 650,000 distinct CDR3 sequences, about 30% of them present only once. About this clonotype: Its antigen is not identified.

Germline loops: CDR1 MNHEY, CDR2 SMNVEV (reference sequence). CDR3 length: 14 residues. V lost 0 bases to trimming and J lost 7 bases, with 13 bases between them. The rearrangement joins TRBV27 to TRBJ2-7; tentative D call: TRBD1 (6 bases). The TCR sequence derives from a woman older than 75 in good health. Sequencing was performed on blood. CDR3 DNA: TGTGCCAGCAGTTTATCTGGGGTGCAGGGGGAGCAGTACTTC. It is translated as CASSLSGVQGEQYF.